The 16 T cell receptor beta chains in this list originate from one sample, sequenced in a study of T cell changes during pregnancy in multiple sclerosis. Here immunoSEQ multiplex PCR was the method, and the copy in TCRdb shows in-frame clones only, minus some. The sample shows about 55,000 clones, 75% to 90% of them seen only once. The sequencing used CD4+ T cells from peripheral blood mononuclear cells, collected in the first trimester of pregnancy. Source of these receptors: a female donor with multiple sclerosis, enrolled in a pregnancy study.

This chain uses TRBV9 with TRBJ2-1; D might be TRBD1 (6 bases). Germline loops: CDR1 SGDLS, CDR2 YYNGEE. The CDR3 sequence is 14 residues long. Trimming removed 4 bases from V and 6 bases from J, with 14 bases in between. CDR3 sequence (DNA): TGTGCCAGCAGCCGGACAGACAAGGCCAATGAGCAGTTCTTC. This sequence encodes CASSRTDKANEQFF.

DNA for the CDR3: TGTGCCAGCAGCTTAAAGGGTGGGGGCCCCTCCTACGAGCAGTACTTC. This gives the protein CASSLKGGGPSYEQYF. The chain has TRBV7-9 and TRBJ2-7, with D possibly matching TRBD1 (6 bases). Trimming left V 2 bases short and J 0 bases short, with 14 bases between. Germline loops: CDR1 SEHNR, CDR2 FQNEAQ (reference sequence). CDR3 length: 16 residues.

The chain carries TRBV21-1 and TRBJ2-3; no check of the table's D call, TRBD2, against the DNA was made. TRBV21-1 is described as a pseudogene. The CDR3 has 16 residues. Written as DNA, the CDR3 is TGTGCCAGCAGCCCCTCTAGGAGGGGCCCCACAGATACGCAGTATTTT. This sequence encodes CASSPSRRGPTDTQYF.

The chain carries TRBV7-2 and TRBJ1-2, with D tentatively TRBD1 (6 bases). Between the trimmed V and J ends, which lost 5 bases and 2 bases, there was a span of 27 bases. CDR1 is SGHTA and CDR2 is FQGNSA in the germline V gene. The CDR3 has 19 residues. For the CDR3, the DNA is TGTGCCAGCAGCCGCGACGCTTATGCCCATCCGGACAGAAACTATGGCTACACCTTC. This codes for CASSRDAYAHPDRNYGYTF.

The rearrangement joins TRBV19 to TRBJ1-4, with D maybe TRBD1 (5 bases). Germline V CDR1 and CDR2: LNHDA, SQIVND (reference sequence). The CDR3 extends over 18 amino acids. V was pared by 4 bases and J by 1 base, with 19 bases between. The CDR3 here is CASSRGLLDRVTNEKLFF. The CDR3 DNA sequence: TGTGCCAGTAGTAGGGGCCTCCTCGATCGGGTAACTAATGAAAAACTGTTTTTT.

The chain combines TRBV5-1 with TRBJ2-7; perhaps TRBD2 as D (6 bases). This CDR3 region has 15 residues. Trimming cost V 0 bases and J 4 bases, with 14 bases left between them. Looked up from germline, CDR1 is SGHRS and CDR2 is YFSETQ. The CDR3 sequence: CASSLASGDWYEQYF. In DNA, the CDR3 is TGCGCCAGCAGCTTGGCATCGGGGGACTGGTACGAGCAGTACTTC.

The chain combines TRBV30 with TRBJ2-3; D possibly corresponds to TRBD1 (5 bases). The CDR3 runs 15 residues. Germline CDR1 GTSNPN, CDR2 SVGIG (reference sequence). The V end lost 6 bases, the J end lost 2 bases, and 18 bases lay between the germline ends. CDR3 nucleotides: TGTGCCTGCGACTCCTTCGCAGGGAACACAGATACGCAGTATTTT. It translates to CACDSFAGNTDTQYF. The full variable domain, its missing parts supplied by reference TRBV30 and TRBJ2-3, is SQTIHQWPATLVQPVGSPLSLECTVEGTSNPNLYWYRQAAGRGLQLLFYSVGIGQISSEVPQNLSASRPQDRQFILSSKKLLLSDSGFYLCACDSFAGNTDTQYFGPGTRLTVL.

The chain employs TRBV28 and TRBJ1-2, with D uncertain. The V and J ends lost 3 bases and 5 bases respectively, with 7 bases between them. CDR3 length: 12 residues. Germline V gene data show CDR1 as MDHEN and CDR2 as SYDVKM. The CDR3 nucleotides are TGTGCCAGCAGTTTCGCTCAGTATGGCTACACCTTC. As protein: CASSFAQYGYTF.

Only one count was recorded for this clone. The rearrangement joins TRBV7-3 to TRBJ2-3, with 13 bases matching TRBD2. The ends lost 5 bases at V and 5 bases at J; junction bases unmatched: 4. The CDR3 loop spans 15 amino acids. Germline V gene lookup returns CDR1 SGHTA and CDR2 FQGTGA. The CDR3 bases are TGTGCCAGCAGCCGCGGACTAGCGGGGGTAGATACGCAGTATTTT. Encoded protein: CASSRGLAGVDTQYF.

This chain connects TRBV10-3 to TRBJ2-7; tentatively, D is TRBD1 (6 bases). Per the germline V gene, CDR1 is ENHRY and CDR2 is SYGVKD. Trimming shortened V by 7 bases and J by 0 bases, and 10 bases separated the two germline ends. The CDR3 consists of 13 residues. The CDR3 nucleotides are TGTGCCATCAATCAGGACAGCTCCTACGAGCAGTACTTC. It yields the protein CAINQDSSYEQYF.

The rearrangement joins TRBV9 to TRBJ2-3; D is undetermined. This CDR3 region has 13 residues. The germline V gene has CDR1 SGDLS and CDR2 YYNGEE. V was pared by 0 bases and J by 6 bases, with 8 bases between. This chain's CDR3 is CASSVAFRDTQYF. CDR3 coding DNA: TGTGCCAGCAGCGTAGCTTTCAGGGATACGCAGTATTTT.

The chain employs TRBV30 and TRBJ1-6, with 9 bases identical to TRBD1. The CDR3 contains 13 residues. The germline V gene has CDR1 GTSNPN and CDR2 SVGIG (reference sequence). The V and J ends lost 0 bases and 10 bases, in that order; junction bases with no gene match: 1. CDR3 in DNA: TGTGCCTGGAGTGTACAGGGGGCCTCACCCCTCCACTTT. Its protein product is CAWSVQGASPLHF.

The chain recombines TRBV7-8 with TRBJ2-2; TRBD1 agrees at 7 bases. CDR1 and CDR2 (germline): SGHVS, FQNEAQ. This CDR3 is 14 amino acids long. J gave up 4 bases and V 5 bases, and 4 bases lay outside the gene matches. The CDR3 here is CASSPGTVTGELFF. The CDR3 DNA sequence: TGTGCCAGCAGCCCGGGGACAGTCACCGGGGAGCTGTTTTTT.

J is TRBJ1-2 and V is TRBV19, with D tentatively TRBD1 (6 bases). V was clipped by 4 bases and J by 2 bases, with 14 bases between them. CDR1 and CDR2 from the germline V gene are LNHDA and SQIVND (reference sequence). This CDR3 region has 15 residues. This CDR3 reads CASSRVDRRNYGYTF. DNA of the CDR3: TGTGCCAGTAGTAGGGTGGACAGAAGAAACTATGGCTACACCTTC.

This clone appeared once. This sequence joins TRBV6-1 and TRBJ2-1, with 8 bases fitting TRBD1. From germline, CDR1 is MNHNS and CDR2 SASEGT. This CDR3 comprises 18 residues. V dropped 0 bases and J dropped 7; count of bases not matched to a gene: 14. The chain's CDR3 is CASSEALVGGQGRNEQFF. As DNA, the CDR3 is TGTGCCAGCAGTGAAGCGCTAGTAGGAGGACAGGGTAGGAATGAGCAGTTCTTC.

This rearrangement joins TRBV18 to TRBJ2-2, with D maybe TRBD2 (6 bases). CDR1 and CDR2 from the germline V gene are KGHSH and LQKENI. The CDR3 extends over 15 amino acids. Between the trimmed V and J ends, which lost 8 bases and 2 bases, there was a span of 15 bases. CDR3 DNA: TGTGCCAGCCCCCACCGGGACTCTAACACCGGGGAGCTGTTTTTT. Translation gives CASPHRDSNTGELFF.